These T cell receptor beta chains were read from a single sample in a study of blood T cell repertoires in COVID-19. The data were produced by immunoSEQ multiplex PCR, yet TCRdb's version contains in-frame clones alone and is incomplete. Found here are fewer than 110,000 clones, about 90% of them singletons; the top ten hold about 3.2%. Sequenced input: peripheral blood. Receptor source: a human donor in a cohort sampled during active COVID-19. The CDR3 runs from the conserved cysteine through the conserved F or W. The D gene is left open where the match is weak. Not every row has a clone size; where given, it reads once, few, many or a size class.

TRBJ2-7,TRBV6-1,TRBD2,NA,CASSDGLAGANEQYF,TGTGCCAGCAGTGACGGACTAGCGGGGGCCAACGAGCAGTACTTC
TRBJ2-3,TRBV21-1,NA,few,CASSSIAGGRTDTQYF,TGTGCCAGCAGCTCGATAGCGGGGGGCCGCACAGATACGCAGTATTTT
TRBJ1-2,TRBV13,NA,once,CASSLAYHRDTDGYTF,TGTGCCAGCAGCTTAGCGTACCACAGGGATACTGATGGCTACACCTTC
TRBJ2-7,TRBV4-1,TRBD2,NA,CASSQGLAGGTYEQYF,TGCGCCAGCAGCCAAGGACTAGCGGGGGGCACCTACGAGCAGTACTTC
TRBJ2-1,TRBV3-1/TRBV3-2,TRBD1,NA,CASSHYDRDEQFF,TGTGCCAGCAGCCATTACGACAGGGATGAGCAGTTCTTC
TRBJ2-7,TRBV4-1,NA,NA,CASSQDGLPGTDEQYF,TGCGCCAGCAGCCAAGATGGTCTCCCGGGTACGGACGAGCAGTACTTC
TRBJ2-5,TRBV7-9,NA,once,CASSLERYRVGQETQYF,TGTGCCAGCAGCTTAGAAAGGTACAGGGTGGGCCAAGAGACCCAGTACTTC
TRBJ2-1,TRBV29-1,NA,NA,CSVERTGGTALNNEQFF,TGCAGCGTTGAACGCACCGGAGGGACAGCACTTAACAATGAGCAGTTCTTC
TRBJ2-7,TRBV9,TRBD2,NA,CASSVTAGGTYEQYF,TGTGCCAGCAGCGTGACAGCGGGAGGAACCTACGAGCAGTACTTC
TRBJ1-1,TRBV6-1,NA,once,CASSEPYRDTENTEAFF,TGTGCCAGCAGTGAACCATACCGGGACACCGAGAACACTGAAGCTTTCTTT